Sequencing of this T cell receptor (beta chain) was carried out in a study of T cells after yellow fever vaccination. The wider study: The fractions with low cell numbers were processed using SMART-Seq v4 Ultra Low Input. Study outcomes and limitations: The booster response re-showed most primary clones: more than 95% CD4, about 89% CD8.

Germline values: CDR1 LGHNA, CDR2 YSLEER. CDR3 length: 16 residues. Trimming took off 3 bases at V and 2 bases at J, with 14 bases between the two ends. TCRdb recomputed calls from the 5' RACE reads with MiXCR, one row per CDR3 protein. The table records about 58,000 distinct CDR3 sequences, approximately 7% of them present only once. The table lists this clonotype with many counts. Antigen specificity is unknown. The source was CD8+ T cells sorted from PBMCs, collected on the day of the first yellow fever vaccination. The receptor comes from a man younger than 30 who received the YFV17D yellow fever vaccine. This chain links TRBV4-3 with TRBJ1-5, with D perhaps TRBD1 (6 bases). This CDR3 reads CASSQDSENGNQPQHF. CDR3 DNA sequence: TGCGCCAGCAGCCAGGACAGTGAAAACGGCAATCAGCCCCAGCATTTT.